This T cell receptor (beta chain) was sequenced for a study of brain T cells in children with intractable seizures. Here immunoSEQ multiplex PCR was the method, and the copy in TCRdb shows in-frame clones only, minus some. The sample yields just under 65,000 clones, around 96% seen once. Germline CDR1 reads MNHEY; CDR2 reads SMNVEV (reference sequence). The V and J ends lost 5 bases and 5 bases, in that order; junction bases with no gene match: 11. CDR3 length: 15 residues. The TCR was taken from a boy under two years old with focal cortical dysplasia and intractable seizures. The sequenced sample was peripheral blood, obtained at surgery. This rearrangement joins TRBV27 to TRBJ2-7; 8 positions agree with TRBD1. CDR3 sequence (DNA): TGTGCCAGCAGTGCCCGGACAGGGAAGGGGCACGAGCAGTACTTC. Translating gives CASSARTGKGHEQYF.